Listed below are T cell receptor beta chains from one sample, sequenced in a study of OX40 agonist ivuxolimab in advanced cancers. Repertoires were generated with immunoSEQ multiplex PCR, while TCRdb's copy carries only in-frame clones and drops some. The sample holds approximately 100,000 clones, 70% to 90% seen once. The input for sequencing was CD4+ or CD8+ T cells sorted from blood, taken in a trial of the OX40 agonist ivuxolimab. The receptors here all came from an adult with an advanced solid tumor such as melanoma, head and neck, liver or kidney cancer. Each CDR3 is given with its conserved first and last residue. Fields, in order: clone size, D gene, V gene, J gene, CDR3 DNA, CDR3 protein. D genes are given only for firm matches. Only some rows state a clone size, as once, few, many or a class for expanded clones.

>NA|NA|TRBV27|TRBJ2-1
TGTGCCAGCAATCCTGCGGCCCGGTACAATGAGCAGTTCTTC
CASNPAARYNEQFF
>NA|NA|TRBV9|TRBJ2-2
TGTGCCAGCAGCGTAGGGGTGGGGGCGAACACCGGGGAGCTGTTTTTT
CASSVGVGANTGELFF
>NA|NA|TRBV2|TRBJ1-2
TGTGCCAGCAGGGATCCAATCCCTCCGGGGCTACCCGGATCTTTATATGGCTACACCTTC
CASRDPIPPGLPGSLYGYTF
>NA|NA|TRBV5-1|TRBJ2-7
TGCGCCAGCAGCGAGGGGACACGACTCTACGAGCAGTACTTC
CASSEGTRLYEQYF
>NA|NA|TRBV5-1|TRBJ1-2
TGCGCCAGCAGCTTGGGCCAGAACTATGGCTACACCTTC
CASSLGQNYGYTF
>NA|NA|TRBV6-1|TRBJ2-2
TGTGCCAGCAGTGCCGTACCGAGGTCCGGGGAGCTGTTTTTT
CASSAVPRSGELFF
>NA|TRBD1|TRBV6-4|TRBJ1-5
TGTGCCAGCAGTAAACTGACAGGGCAGCCCCAGCATTTT
CASSKLTGQPQHF
>NA|NA|TRBV7-3|TRBJ2-3
TGTGCCAGCAGCGCCATTAGTGGGGGGGCCAGAGATACGCAGTATTTT
CASSAISGGARDTQYF
>NA|NA|TRBV2|TRBJ1-1
TGTGCCAGCACCCTAAGGGCCGGGGCTGAAGCTTTCTTT
CASTLRAGAEAFF
>NA|TRBD1|TRBV18|TRBJ2-3
TGTGCCAGCTCACCCCGACAGGGGATTGATACGCAGTATTTT
CASSPRQGIDTQYF
>once|NA|TRBV5-1|TRBJ1-2
TGCGCCAGCAGCTTGGGGCAGGGGCGGCACTATGGCTACACCTTC
CASSLGQGRHYGYTF
>once|NA|TRBV6-1|TRBJ2-3
TGTGCCAGCAGCCCTAGTGGGGGGCGCACAGATACGCAGTATTTT
CASSPSGGRTDTQYF
>NA|TRBD1|TRBV6-6|TRBJ2-1
TGTGCCAGCAGTTTATCGAACAGGGGGCCGGGTGAGCAGTTCTTC
CASSLSNRGPGEQFF
>NA|NA|TRBV5-1|TRBJ1-2
TGCGCCAGCAGCTTGGGGTCAGGAAACTATGGCTACACCTTC
CASSLGSGNYGYTF
>NA|TRBD1|TRBV7-3|TRBJ2-1
TGTGCCAGCAGCCCGACCGGGACAGGGTTTGATGAGCAGTTCTTC
CASSPTGTGFDEQFF
>NA|NA|TRBV27|TRBJ2-7
TGTGCCAGCAGGCGGAGCTCCTACGAGCAGTACTTC
CASRRSSYEQYF
>NA|TRBD2|TRBV10-2|TRBJ2-7
TGCGCCAGCAGCCACGGACTAGTGGGGGGGAGCTCCTACGAGCAGTACTTC
CASSHGLVGGSSYEQYF
>NA|TRBD1|TRBV28|TRBJ2-7
TGTGCCAGCAGCTCCGGGACAGGTATCTACGAGCAGTACTTC
CASSSGTGIYEQYF
>NA|NA|TRBV7-2|TRBJ1-2
TGTGCCAGCAGCTTAGGAGTTGGTGGCTACACCTTC
CASSLGVGGYTF
>NA|NA|TRBV29-1|TRBJ1-2
TGCAGCGCCCAATACCCAGGGCCTTCTAACTATGGCTACACCTTC
CSAQYPGPSNYGYTF
>NA|NA|TRBV28|TRBJ1-1
TGTGCCAGCAGTTTACGGCGGGACACTGAAGCTTTCTTT
CASSLRRDTEAFF
>once|NA|TRBV18|TRBJ1-1
TGTGCCAGCTCCCCCGGGGGCTGGGGGACTGAAGCTTTCTTT
CASSPGGWGTEAFF
>NA|TRBD1|TRBV28|TRBJ1-5
TGTGCCAGCGGAGACCGGGACAGGGGGAATCAGCCCCAGCATTTT
CASGDRDRGNQPQHF
>NA|NA|TRBV5-6|TRBJ2-7
TGTGCCAGCAGCTTTTCAGTCGGAGACGAGCAGTACTTC
CASSFSVGDEQYF
>NA|TRBD2|TRBV28|TRBJ2-1
TGTGCCAGCAGTCCGGGACTAGCACGGTACAATGAGCAGTTCTTC
CASSPGLARYNEQFF
>NA|NA|TRBV14|TRBJ2-5
TGTGCCAGCAGCCGGCACTCCGGGACATACCAAGAGACCCAGTACTTC
CASSRHSGTYQETQYF
>NA|NA|TRBV18|TRBJ1-1
TGTGCCAGCTCACCACTTGGCAATCAGGGTGGGGGTGAAGCTTTCTTT
CASSPLGNQGGGEAFF
>NA|NA|TRBV7-9|TRBJ1-2
TGTGCCAGCAGCGCAGGCCGTGGCTACACCTTC
CASSAGRGYTF
>NA|TRBD2|TRBV5-1|TRBJ2-3
TGCGCCAGCAGCTACGGGACTAGCGGGGGGGCTAGCACAGATACGCAGTATTTT
CASSYGTSGGASTDTQYF
>NA|NA|TRBV19|TRBJ1-2
TGTGCCAGTAGCCCTCCCGGGACCTATGGCTACACCTTC
CASSPPGTYGYTF
>NA|NA|TRBV10-3|TRBJ1-1
TGTGCCATCAGAGACCGGGACGTCGGTGAAGCTTTCTTT
CAIRDRDVGEAFF
>NA|NA|TRBV9|TRBJ1-5
TGTGCCAGCAGCACAGGACCTTCTAGCAATCAGCCCCAGCATTTT
CASSTGPSSNQPQHF
>NA|NA|TRBV7-8|TRBJ2-7
TGTGCCAGCAGCTCCCCGCGGTCTCAACTAGCTTACGAGCAGTACTTC
CASSSPRSQLAYEQYF
>NA|NA|TRBV10-2|TRBJ1-3
TGCGCCTCGGGATCGGGAAACACCATATATTTT
CASGSGNTIYF
>NA|NA|TRBV18|TRBJ2-3
TGTGCCAGCTCCCGAGGGGGCACAGATACGCAGTATTTT
CASSRGGTDTQYF
>few|NA|TRBV27|TRBJ1-1
TGTGCCAGCAGCCCCTTCGGCCCTACAGGCACTGAAGCTTTCTTT
CASSPFGPTGTEAFF
>NA|TRBD1|TRBV18|TRBJ1-1
TGTGCCAGCTCACCCGGAGGGGGCGCGGTCGCTGAAGCTTTCTTT
CASSPGGGAVAEAFF
>NA|NA|TRBV5-1|TRBJ1-2
TGCGCCAGCAGCTTGGCCGCCACAGCCTCCTATGGCTACACCTTC
CASSLAATASYGYTF
>NA|NA|TRBV27|TRBJ1-5
TGTGCCAGCAGTTTCGCCAGCAATCAGCCCCAGCATTTT
CASSFASNQPQHF
>NA|NA|TRBV2|TRBJ1-2
TGTGCCAGCATAGTCACCGCAAGTAGGGACTATGGCTACACCTTC
CASIVTASRDYGYTF
>NA|NA|TRBV19|TRBJ1-1
TGTGCCAGTAGTATAGAACTGGTGAACACTGAAGCTTTCTTT
CASSIELVNTEAFF
>NA|NA|TRBV5-1|TRBJ2-7
TGCGCCAGCAGCTTGGAGGGGACCTACGAGCAGTACTTC
CASSLEGTYEQYF